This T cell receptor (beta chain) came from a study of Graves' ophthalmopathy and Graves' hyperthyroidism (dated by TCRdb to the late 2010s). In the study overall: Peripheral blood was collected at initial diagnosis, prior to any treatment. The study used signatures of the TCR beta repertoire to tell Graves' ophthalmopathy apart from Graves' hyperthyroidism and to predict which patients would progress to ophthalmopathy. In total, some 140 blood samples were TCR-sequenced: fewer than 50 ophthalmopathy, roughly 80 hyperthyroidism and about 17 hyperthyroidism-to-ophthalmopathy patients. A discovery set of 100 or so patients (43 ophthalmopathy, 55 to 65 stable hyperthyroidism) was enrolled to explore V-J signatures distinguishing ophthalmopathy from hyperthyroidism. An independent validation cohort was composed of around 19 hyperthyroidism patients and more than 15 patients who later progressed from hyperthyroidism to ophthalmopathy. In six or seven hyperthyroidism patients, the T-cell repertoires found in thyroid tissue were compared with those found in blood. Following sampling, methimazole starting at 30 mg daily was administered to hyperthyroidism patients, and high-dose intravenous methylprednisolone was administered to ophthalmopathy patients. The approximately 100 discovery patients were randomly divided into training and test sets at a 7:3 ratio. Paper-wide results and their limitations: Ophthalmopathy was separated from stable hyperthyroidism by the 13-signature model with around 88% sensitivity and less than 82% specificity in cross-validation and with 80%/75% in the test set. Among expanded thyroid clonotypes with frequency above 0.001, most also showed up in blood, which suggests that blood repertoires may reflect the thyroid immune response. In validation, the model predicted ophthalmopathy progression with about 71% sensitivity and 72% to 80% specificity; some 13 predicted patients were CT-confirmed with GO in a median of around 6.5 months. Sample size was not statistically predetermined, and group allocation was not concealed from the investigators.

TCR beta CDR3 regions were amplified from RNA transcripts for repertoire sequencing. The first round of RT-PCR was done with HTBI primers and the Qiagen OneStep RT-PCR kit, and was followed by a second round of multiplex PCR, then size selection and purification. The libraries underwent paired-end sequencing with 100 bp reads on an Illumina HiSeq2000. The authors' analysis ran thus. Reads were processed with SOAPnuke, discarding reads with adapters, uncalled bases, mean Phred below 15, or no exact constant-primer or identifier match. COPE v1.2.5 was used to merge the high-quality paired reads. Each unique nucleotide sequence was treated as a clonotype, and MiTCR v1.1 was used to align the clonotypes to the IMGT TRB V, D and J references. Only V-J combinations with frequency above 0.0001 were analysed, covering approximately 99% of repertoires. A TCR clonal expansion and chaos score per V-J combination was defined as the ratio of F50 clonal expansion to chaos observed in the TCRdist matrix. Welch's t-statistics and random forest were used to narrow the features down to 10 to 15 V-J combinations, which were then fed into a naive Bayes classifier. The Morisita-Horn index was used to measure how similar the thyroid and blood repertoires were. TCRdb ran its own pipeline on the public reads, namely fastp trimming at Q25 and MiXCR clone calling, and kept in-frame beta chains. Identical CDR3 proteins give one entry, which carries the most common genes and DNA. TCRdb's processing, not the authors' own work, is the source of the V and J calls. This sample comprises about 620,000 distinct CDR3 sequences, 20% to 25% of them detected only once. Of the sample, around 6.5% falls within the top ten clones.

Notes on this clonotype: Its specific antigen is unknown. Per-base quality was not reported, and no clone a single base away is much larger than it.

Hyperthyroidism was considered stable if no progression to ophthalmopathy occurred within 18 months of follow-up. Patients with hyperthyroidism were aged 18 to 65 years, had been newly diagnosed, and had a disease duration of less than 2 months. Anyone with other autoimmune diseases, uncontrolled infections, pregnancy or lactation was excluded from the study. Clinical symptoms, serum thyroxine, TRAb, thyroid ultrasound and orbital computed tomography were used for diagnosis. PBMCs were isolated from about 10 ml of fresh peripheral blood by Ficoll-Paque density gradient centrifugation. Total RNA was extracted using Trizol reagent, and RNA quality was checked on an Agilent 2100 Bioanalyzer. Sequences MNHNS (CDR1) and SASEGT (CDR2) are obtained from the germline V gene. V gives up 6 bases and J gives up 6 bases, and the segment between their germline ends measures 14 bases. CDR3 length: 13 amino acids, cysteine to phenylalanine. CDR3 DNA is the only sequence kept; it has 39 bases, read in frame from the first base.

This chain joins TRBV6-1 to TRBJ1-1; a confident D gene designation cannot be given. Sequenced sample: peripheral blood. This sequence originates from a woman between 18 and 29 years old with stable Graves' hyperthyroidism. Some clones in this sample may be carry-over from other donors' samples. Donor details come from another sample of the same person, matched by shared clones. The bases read TGTGCCAGCAGGCCCAGCGTAATTGCTGAAGCTTTCTTT. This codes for CASRPSVIAEAFF.